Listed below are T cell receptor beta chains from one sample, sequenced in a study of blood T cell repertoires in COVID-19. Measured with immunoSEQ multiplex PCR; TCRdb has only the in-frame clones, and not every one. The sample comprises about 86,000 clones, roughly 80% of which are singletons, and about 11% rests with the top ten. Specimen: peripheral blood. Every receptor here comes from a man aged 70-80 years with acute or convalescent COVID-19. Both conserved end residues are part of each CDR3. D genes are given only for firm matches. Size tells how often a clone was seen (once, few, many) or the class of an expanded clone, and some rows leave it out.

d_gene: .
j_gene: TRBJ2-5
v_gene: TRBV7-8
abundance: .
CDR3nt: TGTGCCAGCAGCCTACTGACTAGACGGGAGACCCAGTACTTC
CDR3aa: CASSLLTRRETQYF

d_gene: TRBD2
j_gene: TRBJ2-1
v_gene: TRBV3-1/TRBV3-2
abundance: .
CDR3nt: TGTGCCAGCAGCCAAGGGGCTAGCGGGGGGTTTAATGAGCAGTTCTTC
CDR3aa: CASSQGASGGFNEQFF

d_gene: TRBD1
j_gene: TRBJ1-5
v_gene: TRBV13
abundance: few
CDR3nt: TGTGCCAGCAGCCCAGGGACAGGGGTACTTCAGCCCCAGCATTTT
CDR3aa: CASSPGTGVLQPQHF

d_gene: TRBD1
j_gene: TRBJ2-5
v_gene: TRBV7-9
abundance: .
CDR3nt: TGTGCCAGCAGCCAGGGGGACAGTCGGGAGACCCAGTACTTC
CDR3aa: CASSQGDSRETQYF

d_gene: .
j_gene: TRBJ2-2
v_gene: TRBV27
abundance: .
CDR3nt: TGTGCCAGCAGACGGTGGGGGGGCGGGGACACCGGGGAGCTGTTTTTT
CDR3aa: CASRRWGGGDTGELFF

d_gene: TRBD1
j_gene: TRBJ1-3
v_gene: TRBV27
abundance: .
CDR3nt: TGTGCCAGCAGTACCCGACAGGGGTCTGGAAACACCATATATTTT
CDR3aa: CASSTRQGSGNTIYF

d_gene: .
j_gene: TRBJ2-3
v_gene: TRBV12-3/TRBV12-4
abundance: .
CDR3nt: TGTGCCAGCCGCTATACAGATACGCAGTATTTT
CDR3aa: CASRYTDTQYF

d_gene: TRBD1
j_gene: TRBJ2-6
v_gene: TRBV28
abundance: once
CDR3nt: TGTGCCAGCAGTTCCGGGACAGACGCTTCCTCTGGGGCCAACGTCCTGACTTTC
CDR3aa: CASSSGTDASSGANVLTF

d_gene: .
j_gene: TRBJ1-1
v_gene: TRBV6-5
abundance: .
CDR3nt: TGTGCCAGCAGTTACACGGCTGGGCAATCGAACACTGAAGCTTTCTTT
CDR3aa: CASSYTAGQSNTEAFF

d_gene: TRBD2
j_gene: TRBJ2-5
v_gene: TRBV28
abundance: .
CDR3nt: TGTGCCGCCAGGCGGGGGGAGGAGACCCAGTACTTC
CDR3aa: CAARRGEETQYF

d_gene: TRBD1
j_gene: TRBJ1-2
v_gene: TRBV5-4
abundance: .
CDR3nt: TGTGCCAGCAGCGTCGGGACAGGAACCTATGGCTACACCTTC
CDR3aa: CASSVGTGTYGYTF

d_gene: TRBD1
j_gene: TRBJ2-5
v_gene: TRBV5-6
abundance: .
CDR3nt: TGTGCCAGCAGTTTCCCAATAGGACAGGGGAGAGAGACCCAGTACTTC
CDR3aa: CASSFPIGQGRETQYF

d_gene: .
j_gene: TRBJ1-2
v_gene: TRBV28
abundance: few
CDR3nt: TGTGCCAGCAGTCCTTCCCTTTCTAGAGGCTACACCTTC
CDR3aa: CASSPSLSRGYTF

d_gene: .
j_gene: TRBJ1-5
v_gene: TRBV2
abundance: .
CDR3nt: TGTGCCAGCAGTGCGGAGTTGAATCAGCCCCAGCATTTT
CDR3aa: CASSAELNQPQHF

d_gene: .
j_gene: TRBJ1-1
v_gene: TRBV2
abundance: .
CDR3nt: TGTGCCAGCAGTGAAAAGACAGGATGGGGAGCTTTCTTT
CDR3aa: CASSEKTGWGAFF

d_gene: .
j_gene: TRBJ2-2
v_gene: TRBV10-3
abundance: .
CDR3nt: TGTGCCATCAGTGAGTCTGGGCTAAACACCGGGGAGCTGTTTTTT
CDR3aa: CAISESGLNTGELFF

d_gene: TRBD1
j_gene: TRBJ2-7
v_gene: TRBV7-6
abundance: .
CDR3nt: TGTGCCAGCAGCTTATTAGCCGGGACAGGGCCCTACGAGCAGTACTTC
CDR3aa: CASSLLAGTGPYEQYF

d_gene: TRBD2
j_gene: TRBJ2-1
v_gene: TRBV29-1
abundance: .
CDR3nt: TGCAGCGTTGAAGCAGGCGGACTAGCTGGATCGCGGGATGAGCAGTTCTTC
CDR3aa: CSVEAGGLAGSRDEQFF

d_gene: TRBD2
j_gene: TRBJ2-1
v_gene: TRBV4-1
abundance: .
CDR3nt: TGCGCCAGCAGCCAAACTAGCGGGGGGAGTGAGCAGTTCTTC
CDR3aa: CASSQTSGGSEQFF

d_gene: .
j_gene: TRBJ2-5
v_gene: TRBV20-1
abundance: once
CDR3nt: TGCAGTGCCGAGTTCTTGGCCCAGTACTTC
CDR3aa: CSAEFLAQYF

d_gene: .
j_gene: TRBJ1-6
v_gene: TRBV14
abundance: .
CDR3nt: TGTGCCAGCAGCCAAGATCCAGGCCCTCATAATTCACCCCTCCACTTT
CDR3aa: CASSQDPGPHNSPLHF

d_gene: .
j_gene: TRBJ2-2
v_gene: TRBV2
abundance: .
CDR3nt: TGTGCCAGCAGCCGGGACTCCAACACCGGGGAGCTGTTTTTT
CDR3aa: CASSRDSNTGELFF

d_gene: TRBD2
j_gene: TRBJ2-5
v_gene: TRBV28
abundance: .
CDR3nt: TGTGCCAGCAGTTTGAGCGGGGGATGGCAGGAGACCCAGTACTTC
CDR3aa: CASSLSGGWQETQYF

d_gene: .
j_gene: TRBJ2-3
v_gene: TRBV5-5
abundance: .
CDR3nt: TGTGCCAGCAGCCCCGGAGCACCCGGAGATACGCAGTATTTT
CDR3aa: CASSPGAPGDTQYF

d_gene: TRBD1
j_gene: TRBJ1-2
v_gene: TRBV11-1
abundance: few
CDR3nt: TGTGCCAGCAGATCCGACAGGGAGTCTGGCTACACCTTC
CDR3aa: CASRSDRESGYTF

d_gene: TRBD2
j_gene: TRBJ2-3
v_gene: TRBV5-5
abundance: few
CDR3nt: TGTGCCAGCAGCCCTGGGGGGGATAGCACAGATACGCAGTATTTT
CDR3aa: CASSPGGDSTDTQYF

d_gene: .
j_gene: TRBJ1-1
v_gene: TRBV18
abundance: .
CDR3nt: TGTGCCAGCTCACGAGGACAGAGTAACACTGAAGCTTTCTTT
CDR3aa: CASSRGQSNTEAFF

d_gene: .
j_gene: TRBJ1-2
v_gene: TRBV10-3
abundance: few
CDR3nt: TGTGCCATCAGTTCTACAGGGAACTATGGCTACACCTTC
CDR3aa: CAISSTGNYGYTF

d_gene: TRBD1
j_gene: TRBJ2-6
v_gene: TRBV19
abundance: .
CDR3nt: TGTGCCAGTAGCTCCGGGACAGTAGCTGGGGCCAACGTCCTGACTTTC
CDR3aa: CASSSGTVAGANVLTF

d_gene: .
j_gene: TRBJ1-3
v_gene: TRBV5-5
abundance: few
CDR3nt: TGTGCCAGCAGCTTTGCGGTGGAGAACTCTGGAAACACCATATATTTT
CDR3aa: CASSFAVENSGNTIYF

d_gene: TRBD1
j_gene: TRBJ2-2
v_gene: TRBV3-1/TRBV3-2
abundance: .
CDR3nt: TGTGCCAGCAGCCACACAGGGGCGGGCGGGGAGCTGTTTTTT
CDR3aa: CASSHTGAGGELFF

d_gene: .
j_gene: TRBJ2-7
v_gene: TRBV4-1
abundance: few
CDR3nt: TGCGCCAGCAGCCTGATGCCTGACAGTTCCTACGAGCAGTACTTC
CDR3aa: CASSLMPDSSYEQYF

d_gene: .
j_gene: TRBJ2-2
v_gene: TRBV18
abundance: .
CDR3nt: TGTGCCAGCTCACTTCAGGTTGCAGTTTCGAACACCGGGGAGCTGTTTTTT
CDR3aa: CASSLQVAVSNTGELFF

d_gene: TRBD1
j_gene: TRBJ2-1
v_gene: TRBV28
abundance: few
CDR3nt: TGTGCCAGCAGTTTATTTCGACAGGGTAAAGATGAGCAGTTCTTC
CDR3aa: CASSLFRQGKDEQFF

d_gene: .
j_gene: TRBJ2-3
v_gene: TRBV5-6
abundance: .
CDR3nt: TGTGCCAGCAGCTTGGTTGGGTCTAGTAGCACAGATACGCAGTATTTT
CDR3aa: CASSLVGSSSTDTQYF

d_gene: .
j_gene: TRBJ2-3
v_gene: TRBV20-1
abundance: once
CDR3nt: TGCAGTGCTAGTGGGCTGAACACAGATACGCAGTATTTT
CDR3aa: CSASGLNTDTQYF

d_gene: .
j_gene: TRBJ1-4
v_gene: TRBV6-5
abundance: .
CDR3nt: TGTGCCAGCAGTTACTCGCGGGGGGCTAATGAAAAACTGTTTTTT
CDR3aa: CASSYSRGANEKLFF

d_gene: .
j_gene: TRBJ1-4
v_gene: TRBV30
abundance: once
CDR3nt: TGTGCCTGGAGTCCGGGTTCCTTGGCTAATGAAAAACTGTTTTTT
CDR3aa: CAWSPGSLANEKLFF

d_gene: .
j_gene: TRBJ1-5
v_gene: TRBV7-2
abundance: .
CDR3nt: TGTGCCAGCAGCTTAGTTGCGGGAGCCAATCAGCCCCAGCATTTT
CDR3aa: CASSLVAGANQPQHF

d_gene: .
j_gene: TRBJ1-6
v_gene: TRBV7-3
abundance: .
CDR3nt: TGTGCCAGCAGCTTAAAGGAGGGTGGCAATTCACCCCTCCACTTT
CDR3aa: CASSLKEGGNSPLHF

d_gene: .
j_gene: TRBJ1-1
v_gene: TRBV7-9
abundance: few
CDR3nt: TGTGCCAGCGGTCGGAGGTCGAACACTGAAGCTTTCTTT
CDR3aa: CASGRRSNTEAFF

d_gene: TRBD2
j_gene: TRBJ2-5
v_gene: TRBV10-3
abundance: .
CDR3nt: TGTGCCATCAGTTTGACTAGCGGGGAAACCCAGTACTTC
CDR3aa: CAISLTSGETQYF

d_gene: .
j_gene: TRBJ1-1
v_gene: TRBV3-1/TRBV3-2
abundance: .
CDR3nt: TGTGCCAGCAGCGCACGGGGAATGACAGGAGTCACTGAAGCTTTCTTT
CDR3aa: CASSARGMTGVTEAFF

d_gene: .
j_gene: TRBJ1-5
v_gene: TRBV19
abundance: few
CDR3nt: TGTGCCAGTAGTATAGAGGGCTATCAGCCCCAGCATTTT
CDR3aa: CASSIEGYQPQHF

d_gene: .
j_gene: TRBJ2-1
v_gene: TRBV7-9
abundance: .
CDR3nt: TGTGCCAGCAGCTTAGCGCCGGGTGAGCAGTTCTTC
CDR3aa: CASSLAPGEQFF

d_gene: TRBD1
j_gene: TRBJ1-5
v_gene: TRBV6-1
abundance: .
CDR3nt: TGTGCCAGCAGTGTTTCGACAGGGGGGGGCAATCAGCCCCAGCATTTT
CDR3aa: CASSVSTGGGNQPQHF

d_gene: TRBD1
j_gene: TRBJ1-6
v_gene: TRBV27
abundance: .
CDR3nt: TGTGCCAGCAGACAGACAGGGGATATCCCACCCCTCCACTTT
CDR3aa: CASRQTGDIPPLHF